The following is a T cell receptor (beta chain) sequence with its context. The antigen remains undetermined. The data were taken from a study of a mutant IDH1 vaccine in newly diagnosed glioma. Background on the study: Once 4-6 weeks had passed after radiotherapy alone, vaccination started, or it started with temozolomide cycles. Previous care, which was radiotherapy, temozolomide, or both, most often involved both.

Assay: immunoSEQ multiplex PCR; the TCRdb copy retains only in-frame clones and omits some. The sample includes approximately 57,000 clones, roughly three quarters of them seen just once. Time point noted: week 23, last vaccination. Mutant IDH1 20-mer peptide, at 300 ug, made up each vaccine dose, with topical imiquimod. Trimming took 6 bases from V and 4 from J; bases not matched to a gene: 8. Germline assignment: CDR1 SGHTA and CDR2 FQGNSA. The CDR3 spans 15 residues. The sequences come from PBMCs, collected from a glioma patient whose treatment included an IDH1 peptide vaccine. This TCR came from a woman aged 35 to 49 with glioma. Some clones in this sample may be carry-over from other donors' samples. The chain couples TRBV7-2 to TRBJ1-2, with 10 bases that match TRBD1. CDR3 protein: CASRQKGQGLYGYTF. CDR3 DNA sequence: TGTGCCAGCAGGCAAAAGGGACAGGGGCTCTATGGCTACACCTTC. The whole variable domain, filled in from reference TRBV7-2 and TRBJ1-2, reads GAGVSQSPSNKVTEKGKDVELRCDPISGHTALYWYRQSLGQGLEFLIYFQGNSAPDKSGLPSDRFSAERTGGSVSTLTIQRTQQEDSAVYLCASRQKGQGLYGYTFGSGTRLTVV.